This record looks at one TCR beta chain sequence and its context. The antigen is undetermined. CDR1 is SEHNR and CDR2 is FQNEAQ in the germline V gene (reference sequence). The length of the CDR3 is 17 residues. With 5 bases clipped from V and 5 bases from J, the junction kept 15 bases outside the gene matches. Data came from immunoSEQ multiplex PCR; TCRdb stores just in-frame clones and leaves some out. The data contain 150,000 to 180,000 clones, 75% to 90% of them singletons. These data come from a study of cytomegalovirus exposure and HLA in healthy donors. General study points: About 150 TCR beta chains were listed as cytomegalovirus-associated. According to a subsequent analysis, TCR clusters identified in the first cohort showed a tendency to co-occur across the approximately 130 validation repertoires. The majority of TCR sequences were rare, yet some public TCRs appeared in many donors. In vitro testing confirmed a few CMV-associated chains as specific for CMV antigens.

Specimen: PBMCs. This clonotype originated in a man between 18 and 29 years old in good health and CMV-seropositive. The genes are TRBV7-9 and TRBJ2-3; TRBD2 agrees at 8 bases. The CDR3 nucleotides are TGTGCCAGCAGCCCGCGCTTTGGCGGGAGGTCGGGAGATACGCAGTATTTT. This gives the protein CASSPRFGGRSGDTQYF.